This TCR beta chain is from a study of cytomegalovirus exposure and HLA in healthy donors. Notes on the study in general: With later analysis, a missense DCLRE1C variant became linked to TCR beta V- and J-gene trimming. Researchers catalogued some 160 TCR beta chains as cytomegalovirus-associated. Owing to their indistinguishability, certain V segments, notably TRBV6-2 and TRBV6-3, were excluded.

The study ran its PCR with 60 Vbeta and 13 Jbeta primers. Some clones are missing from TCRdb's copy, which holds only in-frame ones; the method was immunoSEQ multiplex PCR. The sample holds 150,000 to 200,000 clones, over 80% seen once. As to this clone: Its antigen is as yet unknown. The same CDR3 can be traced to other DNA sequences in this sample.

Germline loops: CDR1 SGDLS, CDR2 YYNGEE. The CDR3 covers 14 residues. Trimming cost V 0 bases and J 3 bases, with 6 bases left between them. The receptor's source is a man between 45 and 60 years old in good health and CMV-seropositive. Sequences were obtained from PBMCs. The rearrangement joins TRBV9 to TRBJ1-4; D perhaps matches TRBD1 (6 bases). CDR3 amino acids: CASSVGTANEKLFF. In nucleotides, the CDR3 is TGTGCCAGCAGCGTAGGGACAGCTAATGAAAAACTGTTTTTT.